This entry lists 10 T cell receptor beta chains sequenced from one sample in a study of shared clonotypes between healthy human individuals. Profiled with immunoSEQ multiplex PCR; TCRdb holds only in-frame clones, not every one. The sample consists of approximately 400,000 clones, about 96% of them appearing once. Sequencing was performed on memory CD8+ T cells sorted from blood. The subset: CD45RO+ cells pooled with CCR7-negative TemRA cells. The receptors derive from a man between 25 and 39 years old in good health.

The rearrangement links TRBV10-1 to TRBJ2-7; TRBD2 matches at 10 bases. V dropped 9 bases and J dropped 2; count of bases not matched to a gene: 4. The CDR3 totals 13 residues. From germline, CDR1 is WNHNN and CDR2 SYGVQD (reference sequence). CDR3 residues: CASHGTSAYEQYF. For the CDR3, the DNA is TGCGCCAGTCACGGGACTAGCGCCTACGAGCAGTACTTC.

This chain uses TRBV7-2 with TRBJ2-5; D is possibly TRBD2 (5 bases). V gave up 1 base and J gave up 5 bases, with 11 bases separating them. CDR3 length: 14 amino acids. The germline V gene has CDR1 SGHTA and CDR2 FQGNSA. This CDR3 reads CASSLGSSRETQYF. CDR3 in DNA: TGTGCCAGCAGCTTAGGTTCTAGCCGGGAGACCCAGTACTTC.

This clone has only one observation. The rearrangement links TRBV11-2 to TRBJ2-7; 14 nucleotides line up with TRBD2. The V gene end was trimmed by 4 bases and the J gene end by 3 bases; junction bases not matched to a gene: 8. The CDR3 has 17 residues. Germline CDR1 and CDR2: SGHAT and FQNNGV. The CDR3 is CASSSYGGTSGSYEQYF. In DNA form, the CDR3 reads TGTGCCAGCAGCTCCTACGGGGGGACTAGCGGGAGCTACGAGCAGTACTTC.

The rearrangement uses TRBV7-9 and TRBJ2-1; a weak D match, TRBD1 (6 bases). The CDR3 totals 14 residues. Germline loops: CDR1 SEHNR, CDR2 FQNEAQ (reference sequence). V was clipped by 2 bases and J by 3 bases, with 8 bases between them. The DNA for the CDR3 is TGTGCCAGCAGCTTACGAGGGGGCTACAATGAGCAGTTCTTC. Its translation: CASSLRGGYNEQFF.

CDR3 loop: CASQRGLAAVVEQYF. DNA for the CDR3: TGTGCCAGCCAGCGGGGACTAGCGGCCGTGGTGGAGCAGTACTTC. The chain carries TRBV2 and TRBJ2-7, with 11 nucleotides matching TRBD2. The CDR3 contains 15 residues. Germline trimming cut 8 bases from V and 7 bases from J; bases unmatched to any gene: 13. CDR1 and CDR2 (germline): SNHLY, FYNNEI.

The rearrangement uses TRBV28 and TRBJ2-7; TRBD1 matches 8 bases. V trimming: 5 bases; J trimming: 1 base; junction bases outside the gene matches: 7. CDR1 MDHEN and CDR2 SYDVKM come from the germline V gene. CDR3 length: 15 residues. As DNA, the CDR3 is TGTGCCAGCAGTCTAAGGGGGACAGGATCCTACGAGCAGTACTTC. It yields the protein CASSLRGTGSYEQYF.

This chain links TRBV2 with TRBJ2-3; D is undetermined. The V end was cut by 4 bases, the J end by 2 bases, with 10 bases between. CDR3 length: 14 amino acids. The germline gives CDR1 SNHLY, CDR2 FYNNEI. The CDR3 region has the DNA TGTGCCAGCAGTGGTCCAGGACCCACAGATACGCAGTATTTT. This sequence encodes CASSGPGPTDTQYF.

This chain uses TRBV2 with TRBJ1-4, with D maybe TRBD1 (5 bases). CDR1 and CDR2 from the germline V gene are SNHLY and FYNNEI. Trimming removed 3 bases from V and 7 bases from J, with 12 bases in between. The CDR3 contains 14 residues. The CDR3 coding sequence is TGTGCCAGCAGTGACCCCAGGGCAGGTGAAAAACTGTTTTTT. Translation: CASSDPRAGEKLFF.

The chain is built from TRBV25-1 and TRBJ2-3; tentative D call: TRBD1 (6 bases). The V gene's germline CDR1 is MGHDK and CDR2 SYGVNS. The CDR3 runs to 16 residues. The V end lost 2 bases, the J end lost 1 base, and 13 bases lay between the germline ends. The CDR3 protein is CASSEGGRGGTDTQYF. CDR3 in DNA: TGTGCCAGCAGTGAAGGGGGCAGGGGTGGCACAGATACGCAGTATTTT.

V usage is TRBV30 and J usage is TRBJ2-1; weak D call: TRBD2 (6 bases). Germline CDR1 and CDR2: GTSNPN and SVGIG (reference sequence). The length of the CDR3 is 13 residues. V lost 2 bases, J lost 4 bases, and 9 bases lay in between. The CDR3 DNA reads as TGTGCCTGGAGTTGGGGGGTGTACAATGAGCAGTTCTTC. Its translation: CAWSWGVYNEQFF.